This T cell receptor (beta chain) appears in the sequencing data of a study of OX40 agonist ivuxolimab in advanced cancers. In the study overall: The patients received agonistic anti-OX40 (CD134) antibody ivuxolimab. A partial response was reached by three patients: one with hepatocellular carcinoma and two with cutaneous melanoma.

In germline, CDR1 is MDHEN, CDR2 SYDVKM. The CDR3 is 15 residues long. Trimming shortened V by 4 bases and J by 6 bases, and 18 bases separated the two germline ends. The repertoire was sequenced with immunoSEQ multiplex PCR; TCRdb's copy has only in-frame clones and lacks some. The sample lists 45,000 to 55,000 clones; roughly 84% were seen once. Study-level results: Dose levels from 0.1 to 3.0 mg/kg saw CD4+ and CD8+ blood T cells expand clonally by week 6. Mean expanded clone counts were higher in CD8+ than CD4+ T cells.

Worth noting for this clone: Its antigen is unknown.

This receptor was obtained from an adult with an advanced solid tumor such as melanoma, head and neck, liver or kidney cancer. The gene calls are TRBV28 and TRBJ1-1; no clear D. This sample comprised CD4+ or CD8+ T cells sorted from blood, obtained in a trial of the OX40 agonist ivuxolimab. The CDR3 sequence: CASSSASEGGSEAFF. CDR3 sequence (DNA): TGTGCCAGCAGTTCCGCCTCAGAGGGCGGGTCTGAAGCTTTCTTT.